This record covers a single T cell receptor (beta chain). The target antigen is unknown. These data come from a study of monozygotic twins with inflammatory bowel disease. General observations from the study: The authors could not tell different T cell subtypes apart. Between concordant and discordant twins, repertoire similarity failed to differ, a result that limited power may explain.

A template switching step added UMIs, each with a 6-nucleotide sample barcode. From the 5' RACE reads, TCRdb lists one entry per CDR3 protein and no DNA. This sample's table reports about 300,000 distinct CDR3 sequences. The CDR3 extends over 12 amino acids. Germline V gene lookup returns CDR1 SGHTA and CDR2 FQGNSA. This chain uses TRBV7-2 with TRBJ2-5. Sequencing was done on a sample of blood. The TCR comes from a human donor with ulcerative colitis or Crohn's disease, or a healthy co-twin of an affected twin (not recorded which). CDR3 sequence: CASSPVRETQYF.